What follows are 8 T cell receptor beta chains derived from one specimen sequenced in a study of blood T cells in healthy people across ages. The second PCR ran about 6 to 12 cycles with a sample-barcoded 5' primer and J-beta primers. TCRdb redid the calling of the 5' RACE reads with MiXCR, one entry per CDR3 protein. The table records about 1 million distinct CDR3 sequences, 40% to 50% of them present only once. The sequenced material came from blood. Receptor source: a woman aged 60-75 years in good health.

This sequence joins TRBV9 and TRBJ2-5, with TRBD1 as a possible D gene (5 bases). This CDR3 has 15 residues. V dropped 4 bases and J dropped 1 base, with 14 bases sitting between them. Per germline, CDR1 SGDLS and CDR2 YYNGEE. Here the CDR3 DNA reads TGTGCCAGCAGCCCAGAGGTCAGGGTCCAAGAGACCCAGTACTTC. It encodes CASSPEVRVQETQYF.

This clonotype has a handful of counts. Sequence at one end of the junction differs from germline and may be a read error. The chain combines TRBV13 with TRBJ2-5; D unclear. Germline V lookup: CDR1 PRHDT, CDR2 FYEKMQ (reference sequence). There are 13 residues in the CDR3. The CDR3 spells CVSSLVQKETQYF. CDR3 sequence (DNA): TGTGTCAGCAGCTTAGTACAGAAAGAGACCCAGTACTTC.

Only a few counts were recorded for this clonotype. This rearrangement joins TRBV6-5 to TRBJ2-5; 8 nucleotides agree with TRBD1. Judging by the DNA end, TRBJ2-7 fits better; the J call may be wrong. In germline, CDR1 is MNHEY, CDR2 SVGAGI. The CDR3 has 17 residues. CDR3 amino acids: CASSYSMSGQGWYEQYF. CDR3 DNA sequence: TGTGCCAGCAGTTACTCGATGTCTGGACAGGGATGGTACGAGCAGTACTTC.

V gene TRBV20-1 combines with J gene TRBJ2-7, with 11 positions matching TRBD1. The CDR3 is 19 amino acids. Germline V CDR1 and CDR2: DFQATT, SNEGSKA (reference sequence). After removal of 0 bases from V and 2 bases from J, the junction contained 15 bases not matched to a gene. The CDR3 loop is CSARDFRTGGRTLTYEQYF. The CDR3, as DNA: TGCAGTGCTAGAGATTTCCGGACAGGGGGCCGAACATTGACCTACGAGCAGTACTTC.

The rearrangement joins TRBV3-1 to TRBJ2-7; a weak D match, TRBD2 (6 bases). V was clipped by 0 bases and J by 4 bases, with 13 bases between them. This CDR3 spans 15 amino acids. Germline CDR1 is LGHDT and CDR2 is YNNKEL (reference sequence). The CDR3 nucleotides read TGTGCCAGCAGCCAAGATAGTAGCGGAGCTTACGAGCAGTACTTC. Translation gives CASSQDSSGAYEQYF.

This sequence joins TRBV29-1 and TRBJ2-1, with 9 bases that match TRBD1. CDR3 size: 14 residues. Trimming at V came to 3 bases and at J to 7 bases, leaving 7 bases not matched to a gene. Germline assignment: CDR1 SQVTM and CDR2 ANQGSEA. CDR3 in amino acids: CSVEVGTGSNEQFF. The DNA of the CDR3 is TGCAGCGTTGAGGTCGGGACAGGGAGTAATGAGCAGTTCTTC.

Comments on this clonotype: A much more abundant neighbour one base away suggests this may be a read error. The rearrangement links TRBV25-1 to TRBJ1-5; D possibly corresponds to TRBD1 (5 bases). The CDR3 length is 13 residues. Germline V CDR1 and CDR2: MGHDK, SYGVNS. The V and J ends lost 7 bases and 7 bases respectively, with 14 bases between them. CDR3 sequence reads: CASTPGGEQPQHF. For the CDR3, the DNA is TGTGCCAGCACCCCCGGGGGTGAACAGCCCCAGCATTTT.

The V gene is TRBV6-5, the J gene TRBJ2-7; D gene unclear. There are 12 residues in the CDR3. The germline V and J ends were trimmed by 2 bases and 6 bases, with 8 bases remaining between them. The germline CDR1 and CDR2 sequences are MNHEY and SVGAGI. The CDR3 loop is CASSYRHSEQYF. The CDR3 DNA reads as TGTGCCAGCAGTTACCGACACTCCGAGCAGTACTTC.